Here is one T cell receptor (beta chain) with its context. Antigen specificity is unknown. This CDR3 spans 15 amino acids. CDR1 SGHRS and CDR2 YFSETQ come from the germline V gene. The trim removed 3 bases at V and 8 bases at J, leaving 4 bases unmatched. The sample is drawn from a study of cytomegalovirus exposure and HLA in healthy donors. Study results and limitations: Further analysis, carried out later, found HLA-associated TCR beta chains more clonally expanded than equally common other chains.

With 60 Vbeta and 13 Jbeta primers, the PCR was carried out. The table came from immunoSEQ multiplex PCR; TCRdb's copy has only in-frame clones and leaves some out. Among approximately 140,000 clones listed, approximately 65% were seen once. The clonotype comes from an older woman in good health and CMV-seronegative. The gene calls are TRBV5-1 and TRBJ1-6; 11 bases fit TRBD1. The sample comprised PBMCs. CDR3 amino acids: CASSSPGQGDSPLHF. CDR3 DNA: TGCGCCAGCAGCTCTCCGGGACAGGGGGATTCACCCCTCCACTTT.